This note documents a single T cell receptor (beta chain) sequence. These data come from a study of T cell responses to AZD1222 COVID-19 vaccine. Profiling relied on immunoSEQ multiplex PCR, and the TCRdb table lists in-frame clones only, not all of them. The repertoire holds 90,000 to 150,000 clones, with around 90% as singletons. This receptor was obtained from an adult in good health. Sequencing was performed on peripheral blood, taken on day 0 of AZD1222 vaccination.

Here the CDR3 reads CASSRSGSSTPGTDTQYF. The CDR3 DNA follows: TGTGCCAGTAGTAGAAGCGGGAGCTCCACCCCGGGTACAGATACGCAGTATTTT. This sequence joins TRBV19 and TRBJ2-3, with 8 bases identical to TRBD2. This CDR3 region has 18 residues. Losses at the gene ends were 4 bases for V and 3 bases for J; bases not matched to a gene: 15. Germline V lookup: CDR1 LNHDA, CDR2 SQIVND (reference sequence).